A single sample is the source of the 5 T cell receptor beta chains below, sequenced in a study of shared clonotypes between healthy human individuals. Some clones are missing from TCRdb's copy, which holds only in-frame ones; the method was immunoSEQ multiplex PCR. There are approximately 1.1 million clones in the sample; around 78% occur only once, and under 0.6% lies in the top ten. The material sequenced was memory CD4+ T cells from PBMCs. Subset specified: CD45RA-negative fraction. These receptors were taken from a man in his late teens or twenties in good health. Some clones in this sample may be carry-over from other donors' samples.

CDR3 sequence (DNA): TGTGCCAGCATCCGATCCGTCCTAGCGGGCCGCACAGATACGCAGTATTTT. Translating it yields CASIRSVLAGRTDTQYF. The J gene is TRBJ2-3, the V gene TRBV2, with TRBD2 identical over 8 bases. From germline, CDR1 is SNHLY and CDR2 FYNNEI. This CDR3 has 17 residues. J lost 1 base, V lost 7 bases, and 13 bases had no gene match.

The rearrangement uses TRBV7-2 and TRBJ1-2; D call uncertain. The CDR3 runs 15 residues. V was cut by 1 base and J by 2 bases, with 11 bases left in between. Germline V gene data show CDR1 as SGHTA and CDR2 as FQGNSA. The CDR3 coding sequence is TGTGCCAGCAGCTTAGGGGCCAACTACAACTATGGCTACACCTTC. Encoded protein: CASSLGANYNYGYTF.

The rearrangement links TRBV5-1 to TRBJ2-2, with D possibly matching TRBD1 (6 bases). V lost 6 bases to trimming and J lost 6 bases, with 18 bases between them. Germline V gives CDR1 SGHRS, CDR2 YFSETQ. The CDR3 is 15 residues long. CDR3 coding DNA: TGCGCCAGCACCGGCAGGGGAACACACGCCGGGGAGCTGTTTTTT. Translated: CASTGRGTHAGELFF.

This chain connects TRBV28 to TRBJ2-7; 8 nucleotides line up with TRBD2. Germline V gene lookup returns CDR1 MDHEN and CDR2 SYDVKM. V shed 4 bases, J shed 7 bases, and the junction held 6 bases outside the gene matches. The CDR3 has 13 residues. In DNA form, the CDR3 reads TGTGCCAGCAGTTCAGGACTAGCTCGGGAGCAGTACTTC. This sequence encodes CASSSGLAREQYF.

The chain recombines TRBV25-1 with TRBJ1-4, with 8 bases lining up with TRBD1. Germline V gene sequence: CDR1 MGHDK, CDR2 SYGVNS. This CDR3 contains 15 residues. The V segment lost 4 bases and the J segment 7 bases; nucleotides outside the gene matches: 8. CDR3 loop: CASSGAGGYREKLFF. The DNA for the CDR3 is TGTGCCAGCAGTGGGGCAGGGGGCTATCGTGAAAAACTGTTTTTT.